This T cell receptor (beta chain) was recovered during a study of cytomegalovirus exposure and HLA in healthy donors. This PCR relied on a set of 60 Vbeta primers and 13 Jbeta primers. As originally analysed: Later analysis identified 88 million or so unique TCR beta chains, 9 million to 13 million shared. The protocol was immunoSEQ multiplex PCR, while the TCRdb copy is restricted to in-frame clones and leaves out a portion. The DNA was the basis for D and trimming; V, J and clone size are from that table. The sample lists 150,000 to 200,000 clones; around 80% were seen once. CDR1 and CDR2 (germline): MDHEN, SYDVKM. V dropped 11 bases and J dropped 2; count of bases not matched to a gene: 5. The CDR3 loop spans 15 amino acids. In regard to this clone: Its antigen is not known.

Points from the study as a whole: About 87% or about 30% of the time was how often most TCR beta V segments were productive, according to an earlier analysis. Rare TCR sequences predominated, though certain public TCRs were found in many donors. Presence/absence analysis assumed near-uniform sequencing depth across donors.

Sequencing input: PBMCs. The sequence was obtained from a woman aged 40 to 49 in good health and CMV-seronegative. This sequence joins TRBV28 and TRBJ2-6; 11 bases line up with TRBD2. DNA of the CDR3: TGTGCCGCCCTAGCGGGAGGTACTGGGGCCAACGTCCTGACTTTC. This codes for CAALAGGTGANVLTF. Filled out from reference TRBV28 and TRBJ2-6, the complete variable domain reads DVKVTQSSRYLVKRTGEKVFLECVQDMDHENMFWYRQDPGLGLRLIYFSYDVKMKEKGDIPEGYSVSREKKERFSLILESASTNQTSMYLCAALAGGTGANVLTFGAGSRLTVL.